This T cell receptor beta chain stems from a study of STAT3 mutations in large granular lymphocyte leukemia. The overall study: Canonical activating STAT3 mutations were detected in roughly half of the longitudinally sequenced T-LGLL patients.

Around 40,000 productive templates were obtained per sample on average. This table comes from immunoSEQ multiplex PCR, and its TCRdb copy is limited to in-frame clones, with some not included. This table has roughly 40,000 clones, around 80% appearing once. To note about this clone: Its target is not known.

Regarding the study as a whole: Every T-LGLL patient had at least one immunodominant TCRbeta clonotype. No sample exists from the first appearance of each clone. All newly emerging clones after therapy were STAT3 wild type.

Germline V gene data show CDR1 as MDHEN and CDR2 as SYDVKM. Trimming shortened V by 4 bases and J by 1 base, and 11 bases separated the two germline ends. CDR3 size: 14 residues. The sequence derives from a human donor with T large granular lymphocyte leukemia. Some clones in this sample may be carry-over from other donors' samples. Sequenced sample: PBMCs. The V call is TRBV28, the J call TRBJ2-7; D remains ambiguous. CDR3 region: CASSSPGLSYEQYF. The DNA for the CDR3 is TGTGCCAGCAGTTCTCCGGGCCTTTCCTACGAGCAGTACTTC.